A single TCR beta chain is shown here with its context. The germline CDR1 and CDR2 sequences are SGHNT and YYREEE (reference sequence). This CDR3 comprises 19 residues. The J segment lost 4 bases and the V segment lost 4 bases, leaving 14 bases of the junction unmatched. These data belong to a study of T cell changes during pregnancy in multiple sclerosis. Produced via immunoSEQ multiplex PCR; TCRdb's table is partial and in-frame only. This table has tens of thousands of clones, 75% to 95% appearing once. This receptor was identified in a female donor with multiple sclerosis, enrolled in a pregnancy study. J is TRBJ2-3 and V is TRBV5-4, with TRBD2 matching 14 bases. The sample consisted of CD4+ T cells from peripheral blood mononuclear cells, taken in the third trimester of pregnancy. The CDR3: CASSDPGTSGRVSADTQYF. The CDR3 coding sequence is TGTGCCAGCAGCGACCCCGGGACTAGCGGGAGAGTTAGTGCAGATACGCAGTATTTT.